This T cell receptor beta chain was sequenced for a study of CD8 T cells in ankylosing spondylitis. Germline V CDR1 and CDR2: LGHDT, YNNKEL (reference sequence). Trimming stripped 0 bases from V and 9 bases from J, with 9 bases between. CDR3 length equals 13 residues. This clonotype was found a few times. Its antigen is currently unknown. Study conclusions and caveats: Blood of patients with ankylosing spondylitis appeared to be characterized by a TCR beta motif of several highly homologous variants. Disease-linked clones were reportedly significantly enriched in matched ankylosing spondylitis synovial fluid.

By quantitative 5'-RACE with molecular barcodes, the TCR beta libraries were made. TCRdb ran MiXCR on the 5' RACE reads and lists one entry per CDR3 protein. The table shows 670,000 or so distinct CDR3 sequences, with around a fifth occurring only once. The sequence was collected from a male donor with ankylosing spondylitis. Input material: blood, either unsorted or a sorted T cell fraction (not recorded which). The chain links TRBV3-1 to TRBJ2-1; D not resolved. This CDR3 is CASSQEPEPEQFF. The CDR3 bases are TGTGCCAGCAGCCAAGAGCCAGAACCTGAGCAGTTCTTC.